The rows below give T cell receptor beta chains drawn from one sample of a study of T cell responses to AZD1222 COVID-19 vaccine. Produced via immunoSEQ multiplex PCR; TCRdb's table is partial and in-frame only. Of 140,000 or so clones listed, around 90% are singletons. Material: peripheral blood, obtained 28 days after the second dose of the MenACWY control vaccine. Every receptor here comes from an adult who received the MenACWY meningococcal vaccine as a control. Each CDR3 is given with its conserved first and last residue. D genes are given only for firm matches. The size of a clone is reported for some rows only, either as once, few or many, or as a class for expanded clones.

D: -; size: -; V: TRBV20-1; J: TRBJ1-5; CDR3: CSASLGQPQHF; DNA: TGCAGTGCTAGTTTAGGTCAGCCCCAGCATTTT
D: -; size: -; V: TRBV7-2; J: TRBJ1-4; CDR3: CASSLGGQFNEKLFF; DNA: TGTGCCAGCAGCTTAGGTGGACAGTTTAATGAAAAACTGTTTTTT
D: TRBD2; size: once; V: TRBV3-1/TRBV3-2; J: TRBJ2-7; CDR3: CASGRIAGGSYEQYF; DNA: TGTGCCAGCGGGAGGATAGCGGGGGGCTCCTACGAGCAGTACTTC
D: -; size: -; V: TRBV6-5; J: TRBJ1-3; CDR3: CASRQLGGNTIYF; DNA: TGTGCCAGCAGACAACTCGGGGGAAACACCATATATTTT
D: -; size: -; V: TRBV6-2/TRBV6-3; J: TRBJ2-1; CDR3: CASSSRPAEQFF; DNA: TGTGCCAGCAGTAGCCGCCCTGCTGAGCAGTTCTTC
D: -; size: -; V: TRBV2; J: TRBJ1-2; CDR3: CASSAQDRRNYGYTF; DNA: TGTGCCAGCAGTGCCCAGGACAGAAGGAACTATGGCTACACCTTC
D: -; size: -; V: TRBV25-1; J: TRBJ1-1; CDR3: CASSGLTVPNTEAFF; DNA: TGTGCCAGCAGTGGCTTGACAGTACCGAACACTGAAGCTTTCTTT
D: -; size: -; V: TRBV25-1; J: TRBJ2-1; CDR3: CASSEYGSRSYNEQFF; DNA: TGTGCCAGCAGTGAATATGGCTCCAGGTCCTACAATGAGCAGTTCTTC
D: -; size: -; V: TRBV28; J: TRBJ1-1; CDR3: CASMHLGGQDTEAFF; DNA: TGTGCCAGCATGCACCTGGGGGGCCAGGACACTGAAGCTTTCTTT
D: -; size: -; V: TRBV6-1; J: TRBJ1-6; CDR3: CASSDAGVAYNSPLHF; DNA: TGTGCCAGCAGTGATGCAGGTGTAGCCTATAATTCACCCCTCCACTTT
D: -; size: once; V: TRBV5-1; J: TRBJ1-1; CDR3: CASSFGVTYTEAFF; DNA: TGCGCCAGCAGCTTTGGGGTCACTTACACTGAAGCTTTCTTT
D: TRBD1; size: -; V: TRBV3-1/TRBV3-2; J: TRBJ1-5; CDR3: CAIWTGSRNQPQHF; DNA: TGTGCCATTTGGACAGGGTCGCGCAATCAGCCCCAGCATTTT
D: -; size: -; V: TRBV7-2; J: TRBJ2-5; CDR3: CASSLAGTGLQETQYF; DNA: TGTGCCAGCAGCTTAGCGGGGACCGGACTCCAAGAGACCCAGTACTTC
D: -; size: -; V: TRBV11-2; J: TRBJ1-6; CDR3: CASSLESYNSPLHF; DNA: TGTGCCAGCAGCTTAGAATCCTATAATTCACCCCTCCACTTT
D: TRBD1; size: -; V: TRBV2; J: TRBJ2-7; CDR3: CASSGGQAMPSTEQYF; DNA: TGTGCCAGCAGTGGCGGACAGGCGATGCCCTCCACCGAGCAGTACTTC
D: TRBD2; size: -; V: TRBV5-1; J: TRBJ2-1; CDR3: CASSLTSGRYNEQFF; DNA: TGCGCCAGCAGCCTCACTAGCGGGAGATACAATGAGCAGTTCTTC
D: -; size: once; V: TRBV7-9; J: TRBJ2-5; CDR3: CASSQQSQETQYF; DNA: TGTGCCAGCAGTCAACAGTCTCAAGAGACCCAGTACTTC
D: TRBD2; size: -; V: TRBV19; J: TRBJ2-1; CDR3: CASSIASGGSEQFF; DNA: TGTGCCAGTAGTATAGCGAGCGGGGGCTCCGAGCAGTTCTTC
D: TRBD2; size: once; V: TRBV14; J: TRBJ2-4; CDR3: CASSQAPGLAGNLAKNIQYF; DNA: TGTGCCAGCAGCCAAGCTCCGGGACTAGCGGGGAATTTAGCCAAAAACATTCAGTACTTC
D: -; size: -; V: TRBV5-1; J: TRBJ1-1; CDR3: CASSPRQNTEAFF; DNA: TGCGCCAGCAGCCCACGACAGAACACTGAAGCTTTCTTT